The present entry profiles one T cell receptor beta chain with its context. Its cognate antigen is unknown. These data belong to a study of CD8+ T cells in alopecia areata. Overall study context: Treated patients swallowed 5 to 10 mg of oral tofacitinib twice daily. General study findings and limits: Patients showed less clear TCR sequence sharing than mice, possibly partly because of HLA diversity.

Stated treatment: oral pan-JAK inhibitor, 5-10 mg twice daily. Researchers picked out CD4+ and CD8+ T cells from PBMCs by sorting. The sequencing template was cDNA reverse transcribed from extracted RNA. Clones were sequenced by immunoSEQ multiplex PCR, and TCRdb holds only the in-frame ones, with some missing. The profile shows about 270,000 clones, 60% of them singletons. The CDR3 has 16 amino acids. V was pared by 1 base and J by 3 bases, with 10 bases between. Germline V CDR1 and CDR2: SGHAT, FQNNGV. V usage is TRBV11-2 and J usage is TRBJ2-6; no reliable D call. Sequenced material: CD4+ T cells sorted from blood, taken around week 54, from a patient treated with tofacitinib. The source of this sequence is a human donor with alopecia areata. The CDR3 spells CASSLGRASGANVLTF. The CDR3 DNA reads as TGTGCCAGCAGCTTAGGGCGCGCTAGTGGGGCCAACGTCCTGACTTTC.